This entry lists 26 T cell receptor beta chains sequenced from one sample in a study of T-cell reconstitution after alpha-beta-depleted transplantation in children. It was with unique molecular identifiers that the TCRbeta library was prepared. TCRdb re-analysed the PCR reads in MiXCR, keeping a single row per CDR3 protein. The sample lists some 590,000 distinct CDR3 sequences; over 9.5% were seen once. The sample was PBMCs from the stem cell graft donor, taken from the stem cell graft. The receptors were gathered from a human donor who donated a stem cell graft to a child with acute myeloid leukemia.

The chain couples TRBV7-9 to TRBJ2-5; 10 nucleotides match TRBD2. Unmatched junction bases numbered 5, after V lost 3 bases and J lost 4 bases. CDR3 size: 15 residues. Germline V CDR1 and CDR2: SEHNR, FQNEAQ (reference sequence). Written as DNA, the CDR3 is TGTGCCAGCAGCTTTTCTAGCGGGAGTGTAGAGACCCAGTACTTC. Residues: CASSFSSGSVETQYF.

The CDR3 here is CALKGAGTGELFF. DNA for the CDR3: TGTGCCCTTAAGGGGGCCGGGACCGGGGAGCTGTTTTTT. The chain employs TRBV28 and TRBJ2-2; the match to TRBD1 covers 7 bases. The germline V gene encodes CDR1 MDHEN and CDR2 SYDVKM. This CDR3 contains 13 residues. V dropped 11 bases and J dropped 5; count of bases not matched to a gene: 8.

Many counts were recorded for this clonotype. The gene calls are TRBV7-3 and TRBJ2-1; 7 positions match TRBD2. The CDR3 covers 17 residues. V lost 2 bases, J lost 1 base, and 8 bases stayed unmatched. The V gene's germline CDR1 is SGHTA and CDR2 FQGTGA. The chain's CDR3 is CASSLLVSSGSYNEQFF. CDR3 bases: TGTGCCAGCAGCTTATTAGTGTCTAGCGGTTCCTACAATGAGCAGTTCTTC.

This clonotype was picked up many times. V is TRBV19 and J is TRBJ2-7, with D possibly TRBD1 on 6 matching bases. V lost 4 bases and J 6 bases, leaving 19 bases between the germline ends. This CDR3 comprises 15 residues. The germline CDR1 and CDR2 sequences are LNHDA and SQIVND (reference sequence). DNA of the CDR3: TGTGCCAGTAGTAGGTCCGGGACACGTTTTTCCGAGCAGTACTTC. Amino acids: CASSRSGTRFSEQYF.

There are many counts of this clonotype. The CDR3: CASRAYQTDTQYF. In nucleotides, the CDR3 is TGCGCCAGCCGCGCCTACCAAACAGATACGCAGTATTTT. The chain employs TRBV5-1 and TRBJ2-3; no clear D gene. CDR3 size: 13 residues. Germline CDR1 is SGHRS and CDR2 is YFSETQ. V gave up 7 bases and J gave up 3 bases, with 12 bases separating them.

This clonotype turned up a few times. This sequence joins TRBV7-2 and TRBJ2-1; 7 nucleotides line up with TRBD2. Per germline, CDR1 SGHTA and CDR2 FQGNSA. J lost 8 bases, V lost 1 base, and 8 bases had no gene match. The CDR3 spans 15 residues. The CDR3 DNA follows: TGTGCCAGCAGCTTAGACGGGGAGGGTGGCGATGAGCAGTTCTTC. It is translated as CASSLDGEGGDEQFF.

This clonotype was picked up many times. The chain carries TRBV25-1 and TRBJ1-6; D gene uncertain. Germline values: CDR1 MGHDK, CDR2 SYGVNS. This CDR3 spans 14 amino acids. V lost 6 bases to trimming and J lost 0 bases, with 6 bases between them. CDR3 loop: CASSGDSYNSPLHF. CDR3 nucleotide sequence: TGTGCCAGCAGCGGGGACTCCTATAATTCACCCCTCCACTTT. Filled out from reference TRBV25-1 and TRBJ1-6, the complete variable domain reads EADIYQTPRYLVIGTGKKITLECSQTMGHDKMYWYQQDPGMELHLIHYSYGVNSTEKGDLSSESTVSRIRTEHFPLTLESARPSHTSQYLCASSGDSYNSPLHFGNGTRLTVT.

This clonotype was detected many times. The V call is TRBV15, the J call TRBJ2-6; 9 bases align to TRBD2. CDR3 length: 17 residues. Trimming took 3 bases from V and 3 from J; bases not matched to a gene: 6. From germline, CDR1 is LNHNV and CDR2 YYDKDF (reference sequence). CDR3 region: CATSRSSAGGGANVLTF. DNA for the CDR3: TGTGCCACCAGCAGGTCTTCAGCGGGAGGTGGGGCCAACGTCCTGACTTTC. Full variable domain (remainder filled in from reference TRBV15 and TRBJ2-6): DAMVIQNPRYQVTQFGKPVTLSCSQTLNHNVMYWYQQKSSQAPKLLFHYYDKDFNNEADTPDNFQSRRPNTSFCFLDIRSPGLGDTAMYLCATSRSSAGGGANVLTFGAGSRLTVL.

This clonotype was detected a few times. The V call is TRBV28, the J call TRBJ2-7, with 8 bases that match TRBD2. This CDR3 comprises 17 residues. Germline V gene sequence: CDR1 MDHEN, CDR2 SYDVKM. V shed 4 bases and J 0 bases; nucleotides not matched to a gene: 11. The CDR3 region is CASSSGGDPGVSYEQYF. The CDR3 bases are TGTGCCAGCAGTTCGGGGGGGGACCCGGGGGTCTCCTACGAGCAGTACTTC.

This clonotype has only a few counts. The chain carries TRBV6-1 and TRBJ2-1; 9 bases are shared with TRBD2. After removal of 2 bases from V and 4 bases from J, the junction contained 6 bases not matched to a gene. CDR3 length equals 16 residues. The germline gives CDR1 MNHNS, CDR2 SASEGT. CDR3 residues: CASSELTSGRYNEQFF. The CDR3 DNA sequence: TGTGCCAGCAGTGAACTTACCAGCGGGAGGTACAATGAGCAGTTCTTC.

This clonotype appeared a few times. V gene TRBV29-1 combines with J gene TRBJ2-7, with D perhaps assigned TRBD1 or TRBD2 (5 bases each). Looked up from germline, CDR1 is SQVTM and CDR2 is ANQGSEA. The CDR3 loop spans 13 amino acids. With 4 bases removed from V and 2 bases from J, the gap between germline ends came to 12 bases. The CDR3: CSVGGIPTYEQYF. The CDR3 DNA reads TGCAGCGTTGGGGGGATCCCCACCTACGAGCAGTACTTC.

This clonotype was counted only a few times. Mismatch with germline at one junction end may stem from a read error. The rearrangement joins TRBV7-9 to TRBJ2-7; D may be TRBD1 (5 bases). The CDR3 spans 12 residues. Germline V lookup: CDR1 SEHNR, CDR2 FQNEAQ (reference sequence). Here the CDR3 DNA reads TGTACCAGCACCCGTGGTGGGGCCGAGCAGTACTTC. Its translation: CTSTRGGAEQYF.

The CDR3 sequence is CASNPTATNEKLFF. The CDR3 nucleotides read TGTGCCAGCAACCCTACTGCAACTAATGAAAAACTGTTTTTT. The rearrangement uses TRBV28 and TRBJ1-4; D remains unclear. CDR3 length: 14 residues. Trimming cost V 7 bases and J 0 bases, with 9 bases left between them. Looked up from germline, CDR1 is MDHEN and CDR2 is SYDVKM.

The chain employs TRBV29-1 and TRBJ2-1; perhaps TRBD1 as D (6 bases). The germline V and J ends were trimmed by 8 bases and 0 bases, with 17 bases remaining between them. CDR1 SQVTM and CDR2 ANQGSEA come from the germline V gene. The CDR3 is 15 amino acids. The CDR3 is CSPQGSASSYNEQFF. The CDR3 DNA reads as TGCAGCCCCCAGGGGTCAGCTAGCTCCTACAATGAGCAGTTCTTC.

This clonotype came up many times. This CDR3 reads CASTDLRVEQYF. CDR3 nucleotides: TGTGCCAGCACCGACCTTAGAGTCGAGCAGTACTTC. The J gene is TRBJ2-7, the V gene TRBV12-3 or TRBV12-4; D gene ambiguous. CDR3 length: 12 amino acids. Deletions cut 7 bases from V and 6 bases from J, with 13 bases between.

This chain uses TRBV7-9 with TRBJ2-1; TRBD2 matches 9 bases. Germline V lookup: CDR1 SEHNR, CDR2 FQNEAQ (reference sequence). V gave up 4 bases and J gave up 0 bases; unmatched junction bases: 4. CDR3 length: 16 residues. The chain's CDR3 is CASSSDSGSSYNEQFF. CDR3 bases: TGTGCCAGCAGCTCCGATAGCGGGAGCTCCTACAATGAGCAGTTCTTC.

This clonotype was observed at least ten times. This chain connects TRBV20-1 to TRBJ1-2; D possibly corresponds to TRBD1 (6 bases). In germline, CDR1 is DFQATT, CDR2 SNEGSKA (reference sequence). The CDR3 sequence is 14 residues long. V shed 4 bases and J shed 2 bases, with 14 bases lying between them. This CDR3 reads CSATKGGSNYGYTF. The CDR3 bases are TGCAGTGCTACCAAGGGGGGATCCAACTATGGCTACACCTTC.

V usage is TRBV11-2 and J usage is TRBJ1-1; maybe TRBD1 (5 bases). There are 14 residues in the CDR3. The ends were cut back, 7 bases at V and 5 bases at J, with 17 bases in the middle. CDR1 and CDR2 (germline): SGHAT, FQNNGV. The CDR3: CASTRTAGETEAFF. CDR3 DNA: TGTGCCAGCACCCGAACTGCGGGGGAAACTGAAGCTTTCTTT.

This clonotype has a handful of counts. This chain connects TRBV27 to TRBJ2-4; 10 positions agree with TRBD1. There are 18 residues in the CDR3. J lost 9 bases, V lost 5 bases, and 19 bases had no gene match. The germline gives CDR1 MNHEY, CDR2 SMNVEV (reference sequence). The DNA of the CDR3 is TGTGCCAGCAGTGCCTTGACGATGACAGGGGGCTCGTCGAGCATTCAGTACTTC. Encoded protein: CASSALTMTGGSSSIQYF.

The V gene is TRBV7-9, the J gene TRBJ1-4; TRBD1 matches at 8 bases. V shed 3 bases and J 4 bases; nucleotides not matched to a gene: 1. This CDR3 has 14 amino acids. Germline values: CDR1 SEHNR, CDR2 FQNEAQ (reference sequence). The CDR3 region is CASSLDRVNEKLFF. The CDR3 DNA reads TGTGCCAGCAGCTTGGACAGGGTTAATGAAAAACTGTTTTTT.

Only a few counts were recorded for this clonotype. The chain carries TRBV4-3 and TRBJ2-7; tentatively, D is TRBD2 (5 bases). Trimming took off 0 bases at V and 2 bases at J, with 11 bases between the two ends. The CDR3 runs to 15 residues. CDR1 and CDR2 from the germline V gene are LGHNA and YSLEER. This CDR3 reads CASSQDQVGAYEQYF. DNA for the CDR3: TGCGCCAGCAGCCAAGATCAGGTGGGAGCCTACGAGCAGTACTTC.

This sequence joins TRBV6-2 or TRBV6-3 and TRBJ1-1; maybe TRBD1 (6 bases). The ends were cut back, 6 bases at V and 4 bases at J, with 21 bases in the middle. CDR3 size: 16 residues. CDR1 and CDR2 from the germline V gene are MNHEY and SVGEGT. The CDR3 spells CASREPLGQLGTEAFF. CDR3 DNA sequence: TGTGCCAGCAGAGAACCCCTCGGACAGCTCGGCACTGAAGCTTTCTTT.

This clonotype was seen a few times. The rearrangement links TRBV6-2 or TRBV6-3 to TRBJ2-1; a possible D gene is TRBD1 (6 bases). Per germline, CDR1 MNHEY and CDR2 SVGEGT. V lost 4 bases and J 13 bases, leaving 20 bases between the germline ends. There are 14 residues in the CDR3. The CDR3 nucleotides are TGTGCCAGCAGTTCATCCGGGACAAGCGACCTCCAGTTCTTC. It yields the protein CASSSSGTSDLQFF.

The J gene is TRBJ2-7, the V gene TRBV30; 8 bases agree with TRBD1. Germline CDR1 reads GTSNPN; CDR2 reads SVGIG (reference sequence). The CDR3 has 13 amino acids. Trimming removed 4 bases from V and 8 bases from J; junction bases left unmatched: 10. The CDR3: CAWTGGADHKQYF. CDR3 nucleotides: TGTGCCTGGACAGGGGGCGCGGACCACAAGCAGTACTTC.

This clonotype has more than one count but fewer than ten. The chain recombines TRBV20-1 with TRBJ2-5; D is unresolved. With 3 bases removed from V and 1 base from J, the gap between germline ends came to 9 bases. The CDR3 covers 13 residues. Germline-derived CDR1 and CDR2 are DFQATT and SNEGSKA (reference sequence). CDR3 loop: CSASDGPQETQYF. CDR3 sequence (DNA): TGCAGTGCTAGCGACGGACCCCAAGAGACCCAGTACTTC.

V usage is TRBV5-1 and J usage is TRBJ2-5, with 7 bases aligning to TRBD2. In germline, CDR1 is SGHRS, CDR2 YFSETQ. The CDR3 is 13 residues long. The J segment lost 5 bases and the V segment lost 4 bases, leaving 5 bases of the junction unmatched. CDR3 region: CASSTGTMETQYF. The CDR3 DNA sequence: TGCGCCAGCAGCACCGGGACTATGGAGACCCAGTACTTC.